Following are 20 T cell receptor beta chains from one sample sequenced in a study of T cells in Graves' hyperthyroidism and ophthalmopathy. Amplification yielded TCR beta CDR3 regions, with RNA transcripts as the source. RT-PCR in the first round (using the HTBI primer set) targeted the TCR CDR3. TCRdb re-called the multiplex PCR reads with MiXCR, one entry per CDR3 protein. Of a few hundred thousand distinct CDR3 sequences detected, more than 15% appear once; the ten largest clones hold about 3.5%. Input material: blood. All receptors derive from a woman aged 40 to 55 with Graves' ophthalmopathy.

A note on this clonotype: A read error may explain this, as a much larger clone is one base away. V usage is TRBV12-3 or TRBV12-4 and J usage is TRBJ2-4; D unclear. The CDR3 is 16 residues long. The CDR3 loop reads CASSPNWLTAKNVQYF. CDR3 coding DNA: TGTGCCAGCAGTCCGAATTGGTTGACGGCCAAAAACGTTCAGTACTTC.

V gene TRBV11-2 combines with J gene TRBJ2-7; 11 bases match TRBD1. V was clipped by 3 bases and J by 4 bases; unmatched bases: 5. Germline V gene sequence: CDR1 SGHAT, CDR2 FQNNGV. CDR3 length: 15 amino acids. CDR3 amino acids: CASSFGQGAWYEQYF. For the CDR3, the DNA is TGTGCCAGCAGCTTCGGACAGGGGGCTTGGTACGAGCAGTACTTC.

This clonotype was counted ten times or more. The chain employs TRBV12-3 or TRBV12-4 and TRBJ2-4, with D perhaps TRBD2 (5 bases). The ends were cut back, 6 bases at V and 4 bases at J, with 13 bases in the middle. This CDR3 has 14 amino acids. CDR3 DNA sequence: TGTGCCAGCAGCCTCCCCGGGGAAAAAAACATTCAGTACTTC. This sequence encodes CASSLPGEKNIQYF.

This clonotype was detected many times. The chain is built from TRBV7-2 and TRBJ2-1; D is undetermined. Germline-derived CDR1 and CDR2 are SGHTA and FQGNSA. The CDR3 loop spans 15 amino acids. V lost 2 bases to trimming and J lost 1 base, with 9 bases between them. The CDR3, as DNA: TGTGCCAGCAGCTTAACGGTGGAGTCCTACAATGAGCAGTTCTTC. This gives the protein CASSLTVESYNEQFF. Supplemented by reference TRBV7-2 and TRBJ2-1, the full variable domain reads GAGVSQSPSNKVTEKGKDVELRCDPISGHTALYWYRQSLGQGLEFLIYFQGNSAPDKSGLPSDRFSAERTGGSVSTLTIQRTQQEDSAVYLCASSLTVESYNEQFFGPGTRLTVL.

A remark on this clonotype: With a much larger clone just one base away, this may be a read error. The genes are TRBV5-1 and TRBJ1-1; maybe TRBD1 (5 bases). CDR1 is SGHRS and CDR2 is YFSETQ in the germline V gene. The CDR3 has 14 amino acids. V lost 7 bases and J lost 1, with 14 bases in between. The CDR3 DNA follows: TGCGCCAGCCGATCTGGGGGTCAGAACACTGAAGCTTTCTTT. This codes for CASRSGGQNTEAFF.

This clonotype was seen many times. CDR3: CASSLGVGVRLEQYF. CDR3 DNA sequence: TGTGCCAGCAGCTTAGGAGTAGGGGTAAGACTCGAGCAGTACTTC. The rearrangement links TRBV11-2 to TRBJ2-7; D is perhaps TRBD1 (5 bases). V dropped 1 base and J dropped 6 bases, with 16 bases sitting between them. CDR1 is SGHAT and CDR2 is FQNNGV in the germline V gene. This CDR3 has 15 amino acids.

This clonotype was recorded at least ten times. The chain employs TRBV6-1 and TRBJ2-7; D is ambiguous. The CDR3 covers 12 residues. From germline, CDR1 is MNHNS and CDR2 SASEGT. Trimming took 7 bases from V and 2 from J, leaving 9 bases between them. CDR3 region: CASKRNPYEQYF. Here the CDR3 DNA reads TGTGCCAGCAAACGAAACCCCTACGAGCAGTACTTC.

The chain has TRBV30 and TRBJ1-5; D might be TRBD1 (5 bases). Germline-derived CDR1 and CDR2 are GTSNPN and SVGIG (reference sequence). There are 15 residues in the CDR3. Trimming cost V 2 bases and J 0 bases, with 11 bases left between them. The CDR3, as DNA: TGTGCCTGGAGTCAGGGAGATTATAGCAATCAGCCCCAGCATTTT. It codes for CAWSQGDYSNQPQHF.

This clonotype was counted ten times or more. This chain links TRBV30 with TRBJ2-1; D ambiguous. CDR3 length: 12 amino acids. The germline V gene encodes CDR1 GTSNPN and CDR2 SVGIG (reference sequence). V lost 1 base, J lost 8 bases, and 9 bases lay in between. The chain's CDR3 is CAWSGVWDEQFF. In DNA form, the CDR3 reads TGTGCCTGGAGTGGGGTTTGGGATGAGCAGTTCTTC.

This clonotype occurred many times. V usage is TRBV11-2 and J usage is TRBJ2-1; 9 nucleotides match TRBD2. The CDR3 spans 15 residues. Germline V gene lookup returns CDR1 SGHAT and CDR2 FQNNGV. The V segment lost 5 bases and the J segment 8 bases; nucleotides outside the gene matches: 10. CDR3 DNA: TGTGCCAGCAGCCTTACTGGCGGGGGGGCCGATGAGCAGTTCTTC. Its translation is CASSLTGGGADEQFF.

The J gene is TRBJ2-7, the V gene TRBV7-9; 12 nucleotides align to TRBD2. V shed 3 bases, J shed 2 bases, and the junction held 5 bases outside the gene matches. The germline V gene encodes CDR1 SEHNR and CDR2 FQNEAQ (reference sequence). The CDR3 is 16 amino acids. The CDR3 coding sequence is TGTGCCAGCAGCTTTACTAGCGGGGGGACAGCCTACGAGCAGTACTTC. Its protein product is CASSFTSGGTAYEQYF.

Ten or more counts support this clonotype. The chain carries TRBV20-1 and TRBJ1-4; no clear D. CDR3 length: 11 amino acids. Per germline, CDR1 DFQATT and CDR2 SNEGSKA (reference sequence). CDR3 sequence (DNA): TGCAGAAAACAGTGTAATGAAAAACTGTTTTTT. This codes for CRKQCNEKLFF.

This clonotype was seen just once. V gene TRBV20-1 combines with J gene TRBJ2-7; 10 positions agree with TRBD2. The V gene's germline CDR1 is DFQATT and CDR2 SNEGSKA (reference sequence). J gave up 2 bases and V 4 bases, and 8 bases lay outside the gene matches. This CDR3 has 15 amino acids. CDR3 residues: CSATRLSGRPYEQYF. In DNA, the CDR3 is TGCAGTGCTACCCGACTTAGCGGGAGGCCCTACGAGCAGTACTTC.

Details on this clonotype: An end of the junction differs from the germline gene, which may be a read error. The rearrangement links TRBV13 to TRBJ2-6, with D uncertain. Germline CDR1 reads PRHDT; CDR2 reads FYEKMQ (reference sequence). The CDR3 is 16 amino acids. CDR3: CASSVGDGSGANVLTF. The CDR3 DNA follows: TGTGCCAGCAGCGTAGGCGACGGCTCTGGGGCCAACGTCCTGACTTTC.

This clonotype appeared many times. The chain links TRBV30 to TRBJ1-1; D gene uncertain. The CDR3 runs 10 residues. From germline, CDR1 is GTSNPN and CDR2 SVGIG (reference sequence). The V end lost 1 base, the J end lost 7 bases, and 4 bases lay between the germline ends. The chain's CDR3 is CAWSESEAFF. DNA for the CDR3: TGTGCCTGGAGTGAAAGTGAAGCTTTCTTT.

This clonotype is medium-sized by share. This sequence joins TRBV6-1 and TRBJ2-3; D call uncertain. V was clipped by 5 bases and J by 5 bases, with 11 bases between them. The length of the CDR3 is 13 residues. Germline V gene data show CDR1 as MNHNS and CDR2 as SASEGT. CDR3 loop: CASSPDELDTQYF. The CDR3, as DNA: TGTGCCAGCAGTCCGGACGAATTAGATACGCAGTATTTT.

This chain links TRBV5-8 with TRBJ1-6; D unclear. This CDR3 is built from 14 residues. The germline V and J ends were trimmed by 1 base and 4 bases, with 6 bases remaining between them. CDR1 and CDR2 (germline): SGHTS, YDEGEE. CDR3 DNA sequence: TGTGCCAGCAGCTTGAAGGAATATAATTCACCCCTCCACTTT. Translating it yields CASSLKEYNSPLHF.

The table lists this clonotype with a few counts. The chain links TRBV5-1 to TRBJ1-1; 7 bases align to TRBD1. The germline V gene encodes CDR1 SGHRS and CDR2 YFSETQ. The CDR3 has 14 residues. V was clipped by 4 bases and J by 3 bases; unmatched bases: 6. The CDR3 DNA sequence: TGCGCCAGCAGCACGGGACAGACCCACACTGAAGCTTTCTTT. This codes for CASSTGQTHTEAFF.

This clonotype was observed many times. This chain uses TRBV30 with TRBJ1-1; perhaps TRBD1 as D (5 bases). The CDR3 spans 12 residues. The germline V and J ends were trimmed by 1 base and 4 bases, with 7 bases remaining between them. Germline V gene lookup returns CDR1 GTSNPN and CDR2 SVGIG (reference sequence). CDR3 in amino acids: CAWSGGGTEAFF. In DNA, the CDR3 is TGTGCCTGGAGTGGGGGGGGCACTGAAGCTTTCTTT.

The chain employs TRBV2 and TRBJ1-2; D gene uncertain. From germline, CDR1 is SNHLY and CDR2 FYNNEI. The CDR3 spans 15 residues. V lost 5 bases and J 3 bases, leaving 16 bases between the germline ends. The CDR3 loop reads CASSLIREPYYGYTF. In DNA, the CDR3 is TGTGCCAGCAGTTTGATCAGAGAACCCTACTATGGCTACACCTTC.